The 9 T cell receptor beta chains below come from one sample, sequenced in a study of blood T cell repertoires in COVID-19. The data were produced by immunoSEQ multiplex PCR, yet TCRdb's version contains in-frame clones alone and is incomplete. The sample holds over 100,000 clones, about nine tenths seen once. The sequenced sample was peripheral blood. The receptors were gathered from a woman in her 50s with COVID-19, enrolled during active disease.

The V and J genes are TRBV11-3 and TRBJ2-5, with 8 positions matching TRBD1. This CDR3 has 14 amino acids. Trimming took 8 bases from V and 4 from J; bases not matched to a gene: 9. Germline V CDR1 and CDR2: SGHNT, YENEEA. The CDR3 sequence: CASSGQGALETQYF. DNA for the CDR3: TGTGCCAGCTCCGGCCAGGGGGCCCTAGAGACCCAGTACTTC.

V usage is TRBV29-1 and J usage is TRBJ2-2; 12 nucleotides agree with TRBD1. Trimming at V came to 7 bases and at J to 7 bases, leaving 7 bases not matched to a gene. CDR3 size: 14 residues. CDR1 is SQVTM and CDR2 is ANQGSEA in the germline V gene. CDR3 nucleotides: TGCAGCGGGCGGGACAGGGGGCGAGGCGGGGAGCTGTTTTTT. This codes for CSGRDRGRGGELFF.

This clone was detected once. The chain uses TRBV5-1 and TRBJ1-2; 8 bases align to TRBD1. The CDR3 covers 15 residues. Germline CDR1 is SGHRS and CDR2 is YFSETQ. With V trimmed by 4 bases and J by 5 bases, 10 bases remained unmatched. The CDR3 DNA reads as TGCGCCAGCAGCCCAGGATGGGACAGGCTTTATGGCTACACCTTC. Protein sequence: CASSPGWDRLYGYTF.

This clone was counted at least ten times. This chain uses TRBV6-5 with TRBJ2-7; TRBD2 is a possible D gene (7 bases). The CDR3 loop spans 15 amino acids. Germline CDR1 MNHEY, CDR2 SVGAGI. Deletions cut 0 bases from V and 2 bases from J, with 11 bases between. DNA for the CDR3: TGTGCCAGCAGTTACTCGCTAGGGGGGGCCTACGAGCAGTACTTC. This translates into CASSYSLGGAYEQYF.

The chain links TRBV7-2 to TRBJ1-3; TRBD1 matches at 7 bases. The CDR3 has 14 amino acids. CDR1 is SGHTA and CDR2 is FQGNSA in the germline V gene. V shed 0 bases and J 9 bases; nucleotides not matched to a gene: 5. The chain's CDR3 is CASSLAEGAGTIYF. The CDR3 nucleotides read TGTGCCAGCAGCTTAGCTGAGGGGGCCGGCACCATATATTTT.

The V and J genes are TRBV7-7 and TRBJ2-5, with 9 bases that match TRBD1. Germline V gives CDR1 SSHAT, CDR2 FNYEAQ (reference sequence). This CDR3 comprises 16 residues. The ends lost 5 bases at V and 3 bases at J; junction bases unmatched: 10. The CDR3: CASSQNPGTGKETQYF. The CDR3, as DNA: TGTGCCAGCAGCCAGAACCCCGGGACAGGGAAAGAGACCCAGTACTTC.

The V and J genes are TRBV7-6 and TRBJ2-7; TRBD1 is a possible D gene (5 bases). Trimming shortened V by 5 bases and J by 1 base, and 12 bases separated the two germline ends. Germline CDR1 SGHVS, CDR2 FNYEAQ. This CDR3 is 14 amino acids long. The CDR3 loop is CASSPGHLSYEQYF. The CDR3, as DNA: TGTGCCAGCAGCCCCGGACACCTATCCTACGAGCAGTACTTC.

This CDR3 is CASLRGLNTEAFF. Here the CDR3 DNA reads TGTGCCAGCCTCAGGGGCCTAAACACTGAAGCTTTCTTT. The chain uses TRBV28 and TRBJ1-1, with D tentatively TRBD1 (6 bases). CDR3 size: 13 residues. Per the germline V gene, CDR1 is MDHEN and CDR2 is SYDVKM. Trimming shortened V by 8 bases and J by 2 bases, and 12 bases separated the two germline ends.

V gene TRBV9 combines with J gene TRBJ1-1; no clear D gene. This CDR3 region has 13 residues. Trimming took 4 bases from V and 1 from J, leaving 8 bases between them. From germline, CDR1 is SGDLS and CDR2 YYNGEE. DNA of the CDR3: TGTGCCAGCAGCTCAGGCGCGAACACTGAAGCTTTCTTT. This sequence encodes CASSSGANTEAFF.